This T cell receptor (beta chain) was captured by sequencing in a study of regulatory T cells in long-lasting Graves disease. Stated time point: persistent/refractory GD, antithyroid drugs over 5 years with positive TRAb. The TCR library was made from RNA extracted from PBMCs. Construction of TCR beta libraries relied on iRepertoire HTBI primers and on Arm-PCR targeting CDR3 regions. As handled by the study authors: Samples revealed approximately 60 TRBV and 11 to 15 TRBJ segments. TCRdb itself ran the multiplex PCR reads through MiXCR, one entry per CDR3 protein. V and J calls and clone size were set by TCRdb, not the authors. The data contain a few hundred thousand distinct CDR3 sequences, roughly 24% of them singletons. This CDR3 is built from 13 residues. The germline V and J ends were trimmed by 4 bases and 3 bases, with 7 bases remaining between them. Germline loops: CDR1 MNHEY, CDR2 SMNVEV (reference sequence).

This clonotype was picked up many times. This receptor was obtained from a woman in her forties with Graves disease. V gene TRBV27 combines with J gene TRBJ1-5; D gene unclear. Source: peripheral blood mononuclear cells (PBMCs), taken when the disease was refractory, from a patient treated with antithyroid drugs. CDR3 amino acids: CASSSKYNQPQHF. Written as DNA, the CDR3 is TGTGCCAGCAGTTCAAAATACAATCAGCCCCAGCATTTT.